These 5 T cell receptor beta chains were all obtained from the same sample, sequenced in a study of blood T cell repertoires in COVID-19. Using immunoSEQ multiplex PCR, the repertoire was profiled, and TCRdb retains in-frame clones only, with some absent. The sample includes about 38,000 clones, around four fifths of them seen just once. Input material: peripheral blood. Every receptor here comes from a man aged 55 to 70 with COVID-19, enrolled during active disease.

V gene TRBV18 combines with J gene TRBJ2-7; D is possibly TRBD2 (5 bases). Germline V gene lookup returns CDR1 KGHSH and CDR2 LQKENI. The V gene lost 3 bases and the J gene lost 0 bases, with 21 bases spanning the gap. CDR3 size: 18 residues. The CDR3 protein is CASSPILGAGPLSYEQYF. For the CDR3, the DNA is TGTGCCAGCTCACCTATACTCGGTGCGGGCCCCCTCTCCTACGAGCAGTACTTC.

The J gene is TRBJ2-7, the V gene TRBV3-1 (or the pseudogene TRBV3-2); 10 bases align to TRBD1. Per germline, CDR1 LGHDT and CDR2 YNNKEL (reference sequence). V lost 3 bases, J lost 0 bases, and 8 bases stayed unmatched. The CDR3 is made up of 17 amino acids. The CDR3 protein is CASSHKRTGGFSYEQYF. The CDR3, as DNA: TGTGCCAGCAGCCACAAGCGGACAGGGGGTTTCTCCTACGAGCAGTACTTC.

The genes are TRBV7-9 and TRBJ2-7, with 9 positions matching TRBD1. There are 14 residues in the CDR3. V was pared by 3 bases and J by 6 bases, with 6 bases of the junction left unmatched. Germline CDR1 reads SEHNR; CDR2 reads FQNEAQ (reference sequence). As DNA, the CDR3 is TGTGCCAGCAGCTTCGGACAGGGGCGGTCCGAGCAGTACTTC. Residues: CASSFGQGRSEQYF. The whole variable domain, remainder taken from reference TRBV7-9 and TRBJ2-7, is DTGVSQNPRHKITKRGQNVTFRCDPISEHNRLYWYRQTLGQGPEFLTYFQNEAQLEKSRLLSDRFSAERPKGSFSTLEIQRTEQGDSAMYLCASSFGQGRSEQYFGPGTRLTVT.

The chain carries TRBV7-2 and TRBJ2-1, with a weak D call TRBD2 (5 bases). The CDR3 has 14 amino acids. Trimming left V 1 base short and J 10 bases short, with 14 bases between. Germline V gives CDR1 SGHTA, CDR2 FQGNSA. CDR3 region: CASSLEVLPGEQFF. The CDR3 bases are TGTGCCAGCAGCTTAGAAGTCCTTCCGGGGGAGCAGTTCTTC.

This clone is labeled medium-sized (0.01 to 0.1%). CDR3 DNA: TGTGCCACCAGCATCCCAGATTCACCCCTCCACTTT. Translation gives CATSIPDSPLHF. The chain joins TRBV15 to TRBJ1-6; unclear D gene. CDR3 length: 12 residues. CDR1 is LNHNV, CDR2 YYDKDF, per germline (reference sequence). The ends were cut back, 4 bases at V and 8 bases at J, with 6 bases in the middle.